What follows are 31 T cell receptor beta chains derived from one specimen sequenced in a study of blood T cell repertoires in COVID-19 (dated by TCRdb to 2020 to 2022). The method was the immunoSEQ multiplex PCR assay. TCRdb provides this immuneACCESS table in a form limited to in-frame rearrangements. Some clones are lacking; in checked studies, under half of them reflect an unresolved V gene, and why the rest are absent is not known. Present in this sample are 50,000 to 70,000 clones, around 87% of which were seen just once. The ten largest clones capture under 8% of the sample. Sequenced: peripheral blood. The receptor set was obtained from a human donor with active COVID-19. The donor label of this sample is uncertain.

This clone has just one count. The chain links TRBV5-1 to TRBJ2-3; 14 bases line up with TRBD2. Germline lookup yields CDR1 SGHRS and CDR2 YFSETQ. Trimming removed 0 bases from V and 9 bases from J; junction bases left unmatched: 6. This CDR3 comprises 16 residues. The CDR3 DNA reads as TGCGCCAGCAGCTTGGCCGGGGGACTAGCGGGGGCAACGCAGTATTTT. Translation gives CASSLAGGLAGATQYF.

V usage is TRBV10-1 and J usage is TRBJ2-5; D unresolved. In germline, CDR1 is WNHNN, CDR2 SYGVQD (reference sequence). The CDR3 is made up of 13 amino acids. Between the trimmed V and J ends, which lost 4 bases and 1 base, there was a span of 7 bases. CDR3 nucleotide sequence: TGCGCCAGCAGTGTACAGCCCCAAGAGACCCAGTACTTC. The encoded protein is CASSVQPQETQYF.

The J gene is TRBJ2-1, the V gene TRBV5-1; D might be TRBD1 (7 bases). The germline V gene has CDR1 SGHRS and CDR2 YFSETQ. Trimming pared 2 bases from V and 16 bases from J, leaving 16 bases between. The CDR3 loop spans 12 amino acids. CDR3 bases: TGCGCCAGCAGCTTCAGGGGGGCTTCAAGTTTCTTC. As protein: CASSFRGASSFF. The whole variable domain, filled in from reference TRBV5-1 and TRBJ2-1, reads KAGVTQTPRYLIKTRGQQVTLSCSPISGHRSVSWYQQTPGQGLQFLFEYFSETQRNKGNFPGRFSGRQFSNSRSEMNVSTLELGDSALYLCASSFRGASSFFGPGTRLTVL.

Note on this clone: A junction end diverges from the germline sequence, so it may reflect a read error. The chain carries TRBV11-1 and TRBJ2-1; 12 nucleotides match TRBD2. Germline loops: CDR1 SGHAT, CDR2 FQDESV (reference sequence). The CDR3 sequence is 15 residues long. The DNA of the CDR3 is TGTGCCAGCAGCCTAGCGGGGGGGCAAGGGAATGAGCAGTTCTTC. Translation: CASSLAGGQGNEQFF.

The V gene is TRBV2, the J gene TRBJ2-2, with a possible D match to TRBD1 (5 bases). Trimming cost V 4 bases and J 4 bases, with 16 bases left between them. Germline V gives CDR1 SNHLY, CDR2 FYNNEI. This CDR3 has 16 amino acids. CDR3 sequence (DNA): TGTGCCAGCAGTGGCGGCAGGGCCCAGAGCACCGGGGAGCTGTTTTTT. This gives the protein CASSGGRAQSTGELFF.

This sequence joins TRBV7-3 and TRBJ2-3, with TRBD2 identical over 16 bases. The CDR3 runs 17 residues. Germline V gene data show CDR1 as SGHTA and CDR2 as FQGTGA. The trim removed 4 bases at V and 5 bases at J, leaving 6 bases unmatched. The CDR3, as DNA: TGTGCCAGCAGCTCGGATGGGACTAGCGGGGGGGTAGATACGCAGTATTTT. This codes for CASSSDGTSGGVDTQYF.

This chain uses TRBV6-6 with TRBJ2-3; 11 bases fit TRBD2. CDR3 length: 16 residues. Germline V gives CDR1 MNHNY, CDR2 SVGAGI (reference sequence). V gave up 6 bases and J gave up 3 bases; unmatched junction bases: 8. DNA of the CDR3: TGTGCCAGCAGGGCCGCTAGCGGGAGGTCTACAGATACGCAGTATTTT. It codes for CASRAASGRSTDTQYF.

V is TRBV3-1 (or the pseudogene TRBV3-2) and J is TRBJ2-5; a possible D gene is TRBD1 (5 bases). The V gene lost 0 bases and the J gene lost 9 bases, with 14 bases spanning the gap. CDR1 and CDR2 from the germline V gene are LGHDT and YNNKEL (reference sequence). The CDR3 has 14 residues. For the CDR3, the DNA is TGTGCCAGCAGCCAAGAGACAGCCCCCACGGCCCAGTACTTC. Amino acid sequence: CASSQETAPTAQYF.

CDR3 sequence: CASSLGRDRKKNTEAFF. The DNA for the CDR3 is TGTGCCAGCAGCTTAGGCCGGGACAGGAAAAAGAACACTGAAGCTTTCTTT. This chain joins TRBV7-9 and TRBJ1-1, with 8 bases aligning to TRBD1. The CDR3 loop spans 17 amino acids. In germline, CDR1 is SEHNR, CDR2 FQNEAQ (reference sequence). Losses at the gene ends were 1 base for V and 1 base for J; bases not matched to a gene: 8.

The rearrangement joins TRBV7-3 to TRBJ2-5; 7 bases line up with TRBD1. The germline V gene encodes CDR1 SGHTA and CDR2 FQGTGA. V shed 5 bases, J shed 1 base, and the junction held 7 bases outside the gene matches. This CDR3 region has 15 residues. CDR3 sequence: CASSPGTATQETQYF. The CDR3 nucleotides read TGTGCCAGCAGCCCGGGGACAGCCACCCAAGAGACCCAGTACTTC.

The V call is TRBV7-2, the J call TRBJ1-2, with D uncertain. V was cut by 0 bases and J by 7 bases, with 15 bases left in between. CDR3 length equals 15 residues. CDR1 and CDR2 from the germline V gene are SGHTA and FQGNSA. The CDR3 loop reads CASSLAILDPSGYTF. CDR3 bases: TGTGCCAGCAGCTTAGCCATATTAGATCCTAGTGGCTACACCTTC.

The genes are TRBV6-6 and TRBJ2-7, with 9 bases lining up with TRBD1. The CDR3 spans 16 residues. The J segment lost 4 bases and the V segment lost 5 bases, leaving 12 bases of the junction unmatched. Germline V CDR1 and CDR2: MNHNY, SVGAGI (reference sequence). CDR3 residues: CASSPFETGGLYEQYF. The CDR3 coding sequence is TGTGCCAGCAGTCCGTTCGAGACAGGGGGTTTGTACGAGCAGTACTTC.

There are a few counts of this clone. The chain recombines TRBV5-4 with TRBJ2-7, with 7 bases lining up with TRBD2. V lost 0 bases to trimming and J lost 4 bases; unmatched junction nucleotides: 4. This CDR3 contains 14 residues. Germline assignment: CDR1 SGHNT and CDR2 YYREEE (reference sequence). The CDR3 region is CASSLAGGRYEQYF. As DNA, the CDR3 is TGTGCCAGCAGCTTGGCCGGGGGGAGGTACGAGCAGTACTTC.

The V and J genes are TRBV18 and TRBJ1-4; no firm D call. Germline V lookup: CDR1 KGHSH, CDR2 LQKENI. The germline V and J ends were trimmed by 2 bases and 10 bases, with 11 bases remaining between them. The CDR3 is made up of 13 amino acids. The CDR3, as DNA: TGTGCCAGCTCACCAGACTACTTAGGAAAACTGTTTTTT. Translation: CASSPDYLGKLFF. Combining the CDR3 with reference TRBV18 and TRBJ1-4 gives the whole variable domain NAGVMQNPRHLVRRRGQEARLRCSPMKGHSHVYWYRQLPEEGLKFMVYLQKENIIDESGMPKERFSAEFPKEGPSILRIQQVVRGDSAAYFCASSPDYLGKLFFGSGTQLSVL.

This chain connects TRBV6-5 to TRBJ2-7; no definite D call. V lost 10 bases and J 2 bases, leaving 12 bases between the germline ends. Germline V gives CDR1 MNHEY, CDR2 SVGAGI. The CDR3 is made up of 12 amino acids. The CDR3 region is CATQSVPYEQYF. CDR3 sequence (DNA): TGTGCCACCCAGAGCGTACCCTACGAGCAGTACTTC.

The chain joins TRBV9 to TRBJ2-5, with D perhaps matching TRBD1 (6 bases). V lost 3 bases, J lost 5 bases, and 17 bases lay in between. CDR3 length: 15 residues. Germline V gene data show CDR1 as SGDLS and CDR2 as YYNGEE. In DNA form, the CDR3 reads TGTGCCAGCAGCGGAAACAGGGTTTTAGGCGAGACCCAGTACTTC. Translating it yields CASSGNRVLGETQYF.

The V and J genes are TRBV12-2 and TRBJ2-7; no check of the table's D call, TRBD2, against the DNA was made. TRBV12-2 represents a pseudogene. The CDR3 consists of 17 residues. CDR3 nucleotide sequence: TGTGCAAGTCGCTTAGATTGGCGGGGGGGAAACAGCTACGAGCAGTACTTC. Residues: CASRLDWRGGNSYEQYF.

V and J are TRBV6-5 and TRBJ2-4; D is undetermined. Germline CDR1 MNHEY, CDR2 SVGAGI. The CDR3 contains 13 residues. V was trimmed by 7 bases and J by 2 bases, leaving 9 bases between them. For the CDR3, the DNA is TGTGCCAGCAAAATAGTTCCCAAAAACATTCAGTACTTC. It specifies CASKIVPKNIQYF.

This chain joins TRBV11-2 and TRBJ1-2, with D unresolved. Germline-derived CDR1 and CDR2 are SGHAT and FQNNGV. Trimming removed 4 bases at V and 8 bases at J, with 11 bases between. The CDR3 totals 12 residues. The CDR3 nucleotides are TGTGCCAGCAGCTCCGCCGGTTTAGGCTACACCTTC. Translated: CASSSAGLGYTF.

By share, this clone counts as medium-sized. CDR3 DNA sequence: TGTGCCAGCAGTGACCAGGACAGGGTATACACCATATATTTT. Translation gives CASSDQDRVYTIYF. The chain joins TRBV6-1 to TRBJ1-3; 8 bases are a match to TRBD1. The CDR3 runs 14 residues. CDR1 and CDR2 (germline): MNHNS, SASEGT. V gave up 3 bases and J gave up 8 bases; unmatched junction bases: 6.

In its sample, this clone was seen once. This rearrangement joins TRBV24-1 to TRBJ1-1; no firm D call. This CDR3 is built from 18 residues. The V gene's germline CDR1 is KGHDR and CDR2 SFDVKD. Trimming took 2 bases from V and 3 from J, leaving 21 bases between them. The CDR3 coding sequence is TGTGCCACCAGTGATTCAACTTCCCTGGCGGGTTCGGACACTGAAGCTTTCTTT. Translated: CATSDSTSLAGSDTEAFF.

The chain couples TRBV2 to TRBJ2-7; D is perhaps TRBD1 (5 bases). CDR3 length equals 14 residues. From germline, CDR1 is SNHLY and CDR2 FYNNEI. The V end lost 10 bases, the J end lost 3 bases, and 19 bases lay between the germline ends. The DNA for the CDR3 is TGTGCCATACTACCCCAGGGCGGTCGCTACGAGCAGTACTTC. Its protein product is CAILPQGGRYEQYF.

The chain recombines TRBV9 with TRBJ1-2, with TRBD1 identical over 10 bases. The germline gives CDR1 SGDLS, CDR2 YYNGEE. This CDR3 has 14 amino acids. V was pared by 6 bases and J by 8 bases, with 10 bases of the junction left unmatched. CDR3 amino acids: CASNLGQGESGYTF. CDR3 nucleotide sequence: TGTGCCAGCAACCTAGGACAGGGGGAAAGCGGCTACACCTTC.

The genes are TRBV19 and TRBJ2-5; D is undetermined. Trimming took 3 bases from V and 5 from J, leaving 10 bases between them. CDR1 is LNHDA and CDR2 is SQIVND in the germline V gene (reference sequence). The CDR3 contains 13 residues. The CDR3 DNA reads TGTGCCAGTAGTATCGCGCCTGCGGAGACCCAGTACTTC. Its translation: CASSIAPAETQYF.

This chain joins TRBV6-2 or TRBV6-3 and TRBJ2-7, with a weak D call TRBD2 (6 bases). Germline loops: CDR1 MNHEY, CDR2 SVGEGT. The CDR3 is made up of 16 amino acids. V dropped 2 bases and J dropped 0 bases, with 14 bases sitting between them. The CDR3 DNA is TGTGCCAGCAGTTACATCTCGGGGGAACCCTCCTACGAGCAGTACTTC. As protein: CASSYISGEPSYEQYF.

The chain couples TRBV19 to TRBJ1-2; 7 nucleotides align to TRBD1. V lost 3 bases and J lost 2; bases outside the gene matches: 3. The CDR3 is 14 amino acids. Germline CDR1 reads LNHDA; CDR2 reads SQIVND (reference sequence). CDR3 bases: TGTGCCAGTAGTATCATGACAGGGAACTATGGCTACACCTTC. It translates to CASSIMTGNYGYTF.

V and J are TRBV11-2 and TRBJ1-6; possibly TRBD1 for D (6 bases). This CDR3 is 11 amino acids long. The germline CDR1 and CDR2 sequences are SGHAT and FQNNGV. The germline V and J ends were trimmed by 4 bases and 14 bases, with 9 bases remaining between them. This CDR3 is CASSSQGSLHF. DNA of the CDR3: TGTGCCAGCAGCTCACAGGGTTCCCTCCACTTT.

Here the CDR3 DNA reads TGTGCCAGCAGCCAAAATCGCCAGGGGGAGTCGAGGAATTCACCCCTCCACTTT. Translated: CASSQNRQGESRNSPLHF. This chain uses TRBV14 with TRBJ1-6; TRBD1 matches 7 bases. Germline lookup yields CDR1 SGHDN and CDR2 FVKESK. J lost 7 bases, V lost 2 bases, and 14 bases had no gene match. The CDR3 sequence is 18 residues long.

This chain joins TRBV5-1 and TRBJ1-3, with D maybe TRBD1 (6 bases). Trimming stripped 3 bases from V and 1 base from J, with 11 bases between. CDR3 length: 15 residues. CDR1 and CDR2 (germline): SGHRS, YFSETQ. CDR3 protein: CASSSGTLSGNTIYF. DNA for the CDR3: TGCGCCAGCAGCTCCGGGACATTGTCTGGAAACACCATATATTTT.

The CDR3 DNA reads as TGTGCCAGTAGTATCAACCTAGCGGGACAAGAGCAGTTCTTC. This gives the protein CASSINLAGQEQFF. The rearrangement links TRBV19 to TRBJ2-1; 9 bases line up with TRBD2. J lost 10 bases, V lost 3 bases, and 7 bases had no gene match. Germline assignment: CDR1 LNHDA and CDR2 SQIVND (reference sequence). The CDR3 has 14 amino acids.

The rearrangement joins TRBV5-4 to TRBJ1-2; the D is unclear. Trimming pared 4 bases from V and 0 bases from J, leaving 19 bases between. Germline CDR1 reads SGHNT; CDR2 reads YYREEE (reference sequence). This CDR3 contains 17 residues. The CDR3 sequence is CASSPSSRSGANYGYTF. CDR3 coding DNA: TGTGCCAGCAGCCCATCCTCCCGGAGCGGTGCTAACTATGGCTACACCTTC.